This T cell receptor (beta chain) originates from a study of blood T cell repertoires in COVID-19. Turning to the study itself: The origin of the acute and convalescent COVID-19 samples was the United States, Italy and Spain.

Using immunoSEQ multiplex PCR, the repertoire was profiled, and TCRdb retains in-frame clones only, with some absent. Seen here are about 87,000 clones, about 79% observed once, and the top ten hold approximately 4%. This CDR3 spans 14 amino acids. Germline values: CDR1 MNHEY, CDR2 SVGEGT. V was shortened by 5 bases and J by 5 bases, with 15 bases between the two germline ends. The TCR originated in a woman aged 45-59 years with acute or convalescent COVID-19. Material for sequencing was peripheral blood. This chain links TRBV6-2 or TRBV6-3 with TRBJ2-5, with a tentative D call TRBD2 (6 bases). Written as DNA, the CDR3 is TGTGCCAGCAGTCCGGGACTTCTCGGGGAGACCCAGTACTTC. Its protein product is CASSPGLLGETQYF.